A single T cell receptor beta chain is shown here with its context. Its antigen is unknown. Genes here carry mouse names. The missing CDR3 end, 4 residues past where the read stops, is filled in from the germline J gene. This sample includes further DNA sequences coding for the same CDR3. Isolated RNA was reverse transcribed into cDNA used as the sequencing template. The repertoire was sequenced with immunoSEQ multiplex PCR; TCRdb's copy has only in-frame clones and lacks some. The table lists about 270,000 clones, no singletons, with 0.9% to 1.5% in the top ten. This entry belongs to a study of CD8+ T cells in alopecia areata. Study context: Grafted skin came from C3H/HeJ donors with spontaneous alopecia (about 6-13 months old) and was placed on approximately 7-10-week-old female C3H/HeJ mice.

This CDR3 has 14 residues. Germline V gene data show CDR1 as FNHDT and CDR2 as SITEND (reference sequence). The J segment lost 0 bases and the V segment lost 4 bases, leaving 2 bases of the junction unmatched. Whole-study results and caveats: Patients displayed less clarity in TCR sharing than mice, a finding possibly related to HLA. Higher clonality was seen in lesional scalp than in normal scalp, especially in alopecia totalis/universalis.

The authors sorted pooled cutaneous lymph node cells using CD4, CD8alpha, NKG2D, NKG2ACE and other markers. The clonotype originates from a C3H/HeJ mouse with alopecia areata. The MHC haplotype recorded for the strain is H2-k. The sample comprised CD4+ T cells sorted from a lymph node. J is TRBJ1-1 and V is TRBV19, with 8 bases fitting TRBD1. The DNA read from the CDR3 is TGTGCCAGCAGTCGACAGGGGTCAAACACA. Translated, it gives CASSRQGSNT. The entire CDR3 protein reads CASSRQGSNTEVFF. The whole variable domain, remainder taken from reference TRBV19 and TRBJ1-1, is GGIITQTPKFLIGQEGQKLTLKCQQNFNHDTMYWYRQDSGKGLRLIYYSITENDLQKGDLSEGYDASREKKSSFSLTVTSAQKNEMAVFLCASSRQGSNTEVFFGKGTRLTVV.